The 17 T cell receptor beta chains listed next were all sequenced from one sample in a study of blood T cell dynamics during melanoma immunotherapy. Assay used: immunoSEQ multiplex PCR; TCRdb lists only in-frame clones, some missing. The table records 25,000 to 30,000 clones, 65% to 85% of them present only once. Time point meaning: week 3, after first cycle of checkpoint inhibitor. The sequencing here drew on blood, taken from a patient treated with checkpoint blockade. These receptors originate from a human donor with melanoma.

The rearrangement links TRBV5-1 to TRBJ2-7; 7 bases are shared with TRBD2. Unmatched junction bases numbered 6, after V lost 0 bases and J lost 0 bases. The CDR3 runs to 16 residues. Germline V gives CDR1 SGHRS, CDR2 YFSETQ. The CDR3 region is CASSLGLRLASYEQYF. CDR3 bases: TGCGCCAGCAGCTTGGGTCTCCGACTAGCCTCCTACGAGCAGTACTTC.

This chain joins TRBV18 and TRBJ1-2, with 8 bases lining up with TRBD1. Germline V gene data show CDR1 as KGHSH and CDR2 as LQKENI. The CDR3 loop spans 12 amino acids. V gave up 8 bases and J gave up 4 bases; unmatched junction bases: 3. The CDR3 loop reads CASTTGGYGYTF. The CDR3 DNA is TGTGCCAGCACAACAGGGGGCTATGGCTACACCTTC. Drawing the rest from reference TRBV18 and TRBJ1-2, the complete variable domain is NAGVMQNPRHLVRRRGQEARLRCSPMKGHSHVYWYRQLPEEGLKFMVYLQKENIIDESGMPKERFSAEFPKEGPSILRIQQVVRGDSAAYFCASTTGGYGYTFGSGTRLTVV.

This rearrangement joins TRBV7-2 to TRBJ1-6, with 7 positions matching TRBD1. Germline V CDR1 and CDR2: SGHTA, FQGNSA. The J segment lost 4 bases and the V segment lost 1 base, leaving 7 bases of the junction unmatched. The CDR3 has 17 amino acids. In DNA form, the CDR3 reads TGTGCCAGCAGCTTAGTAGGCAGGGGGGGTTATAATTCACCCCTCCACTTT. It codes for CASSLVGRGGYNSPLHF.

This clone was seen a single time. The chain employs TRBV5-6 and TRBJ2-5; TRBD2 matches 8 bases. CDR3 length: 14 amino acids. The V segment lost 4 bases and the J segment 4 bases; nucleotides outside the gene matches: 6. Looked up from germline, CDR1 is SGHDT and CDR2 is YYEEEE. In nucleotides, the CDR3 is TGTGCCAGCAGCGGGCGGGGGGTCCCAGAGACCCAGTACTTC. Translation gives CASSGRGVPETQYF.

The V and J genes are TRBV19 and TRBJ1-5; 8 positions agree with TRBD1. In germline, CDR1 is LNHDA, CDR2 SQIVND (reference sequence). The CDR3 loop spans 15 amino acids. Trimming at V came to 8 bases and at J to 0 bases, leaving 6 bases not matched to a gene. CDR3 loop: CASCDRGYSNQPQHF. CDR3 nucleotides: TGTGCCAGTTGCGACAGGGGCTATAGCAATCAGCCCCAGCATTTT. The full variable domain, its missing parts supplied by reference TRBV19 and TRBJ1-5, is DGGITQSPKYLFRKEGQNVTLSCEQNLNHDAMYWYRQDPGQGLRLIYYSQIVNDFQKGDIAEGYSVSREKKESFPLTVTSAQKNPTAFYLCASCDRGYSNQPQHFGDGTRLSIL.

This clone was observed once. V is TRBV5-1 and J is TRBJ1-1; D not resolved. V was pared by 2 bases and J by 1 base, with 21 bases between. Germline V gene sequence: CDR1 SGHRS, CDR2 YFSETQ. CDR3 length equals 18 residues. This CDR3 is CASSLRFGKGGQNTEAFF. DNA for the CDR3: TGCGCCAGCAGCTTAAGGTTCGGAAAGGGTGGTCAGAACACTGAAGCTTTCTTT.

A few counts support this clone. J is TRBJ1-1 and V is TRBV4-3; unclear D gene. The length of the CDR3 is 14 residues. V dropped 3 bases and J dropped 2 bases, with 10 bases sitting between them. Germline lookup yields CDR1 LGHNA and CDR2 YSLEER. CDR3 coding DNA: TGCGCCAGCAGCCAGGGCCGGCTCAACACTGAAGCTTTCTTT. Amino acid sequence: CASSQGRLNTEAFF.

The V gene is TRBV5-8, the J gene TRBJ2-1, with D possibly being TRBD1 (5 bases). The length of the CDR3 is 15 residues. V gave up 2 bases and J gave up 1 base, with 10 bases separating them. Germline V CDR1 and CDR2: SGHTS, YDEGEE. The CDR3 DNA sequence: TGTGCCAGCAGCTTAGGGGTGTGGTCCTACAATGAGCAGTTCTTC. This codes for CASSLGVWSYNEQFF.

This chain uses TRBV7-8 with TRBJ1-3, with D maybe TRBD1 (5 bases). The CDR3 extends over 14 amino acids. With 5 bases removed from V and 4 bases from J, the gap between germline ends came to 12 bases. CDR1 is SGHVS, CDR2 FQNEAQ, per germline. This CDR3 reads CASSQGAPGNTIYF. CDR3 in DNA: TGTGCCAGCAGCCAAGGGGCCCCGGGAAACACCATATATTTT.

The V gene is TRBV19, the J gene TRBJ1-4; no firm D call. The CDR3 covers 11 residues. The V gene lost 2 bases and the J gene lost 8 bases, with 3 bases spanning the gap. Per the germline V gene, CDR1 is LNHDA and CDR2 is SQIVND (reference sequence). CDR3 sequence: CASSISEKLFF. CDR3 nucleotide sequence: TGTGCCAGTAGTATATCGGAAAAACTGTTTTTT.

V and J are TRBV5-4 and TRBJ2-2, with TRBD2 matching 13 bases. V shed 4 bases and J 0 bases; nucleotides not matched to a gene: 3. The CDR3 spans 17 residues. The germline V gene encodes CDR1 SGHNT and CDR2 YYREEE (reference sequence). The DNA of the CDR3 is TGTGCCAGCAGCCGGGGACTAGCGGGACCGAACACCGGGGAGCTGTTTTTT. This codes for CASSRGLAGPNTGELFF.

In DNA, the CDR3 is TGTGCCAGCAGCTTAGGTCTGGCGGGGTTCTCCTACGAGCAGTACTTC. Translation gives CASSLGLAGFSYEQYF. This chain uses TRBV11-2 with TRBJ2-7, with D possibly TRBD2 on 6 matching bases. Germline V gene sequence: CDR1 SGHAT, CDR2 FQNNGV. Trimming pared 1 base from V and 0 bases from J, leaving 13 bases between. This CDR3 has 16 residues.

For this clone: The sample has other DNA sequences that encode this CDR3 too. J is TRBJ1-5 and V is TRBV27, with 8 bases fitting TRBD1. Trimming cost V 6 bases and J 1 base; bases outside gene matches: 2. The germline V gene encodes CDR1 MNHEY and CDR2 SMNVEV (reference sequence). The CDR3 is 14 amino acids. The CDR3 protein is CASRTGVSNQPQHF. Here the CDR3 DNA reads TGTGCCAGCAGGACAGGGGTGAGCAATCAGCCCCAGCATTTT.

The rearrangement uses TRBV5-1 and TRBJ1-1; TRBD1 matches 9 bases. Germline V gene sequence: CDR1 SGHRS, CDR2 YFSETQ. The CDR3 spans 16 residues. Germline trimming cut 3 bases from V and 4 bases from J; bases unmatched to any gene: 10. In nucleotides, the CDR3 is TGCGCCAGCAGCTATACAGGGGGCGCGGCGGGCACTGAAGCTTTCTTT. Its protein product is CASSYTGGAAGTEAFF.

In DNA form, the CDR3 reads TGTGCCAGCAGTTTCCGGGCCAGTAGAAATAGGGGCCAAGAGACCCAGTACTTC. Encoded protein: CASSFRASRNRGQETQYF. This chain links TRBV28 with TRBJ2-5; D might be TRBD1 (5 bases). The CDR3 is 18 amino acids. Trimming removed 3 bases from V and 1 base from J, with 21 bases in between. The germline V gene has CDR1 MDHEN and CDR2 SYDVKM.

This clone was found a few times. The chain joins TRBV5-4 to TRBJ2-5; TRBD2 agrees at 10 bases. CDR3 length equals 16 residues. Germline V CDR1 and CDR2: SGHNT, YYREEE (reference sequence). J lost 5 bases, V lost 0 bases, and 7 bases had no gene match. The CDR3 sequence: CASSLDPSGSAETQYF. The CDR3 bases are TGTGCCAGCAGCTTGGATCCTAGCGGGAGTGCGGAGACCCAGTACTTC.

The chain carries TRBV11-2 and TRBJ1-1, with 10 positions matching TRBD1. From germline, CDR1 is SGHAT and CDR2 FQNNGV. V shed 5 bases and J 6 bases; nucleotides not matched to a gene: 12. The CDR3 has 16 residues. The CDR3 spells CASSGRQGAQSSEAFF. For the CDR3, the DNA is TGTGCCAGCAGCGGGAGACAGGGGGCACAGAGCTCTGAAGCTTTCTTT.